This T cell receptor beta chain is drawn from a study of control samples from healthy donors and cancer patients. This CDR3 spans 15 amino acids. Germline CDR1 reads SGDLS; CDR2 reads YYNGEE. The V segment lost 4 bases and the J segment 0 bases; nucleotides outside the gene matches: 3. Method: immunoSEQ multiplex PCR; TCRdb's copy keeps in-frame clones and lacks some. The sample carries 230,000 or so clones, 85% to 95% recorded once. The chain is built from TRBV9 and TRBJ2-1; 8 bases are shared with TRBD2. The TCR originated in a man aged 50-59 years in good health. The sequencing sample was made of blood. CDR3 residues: CASSRSGSSYNEQFF. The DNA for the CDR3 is TGTGCCAGCAGCCGAAGCGGGAGCTCCTACAATGAGCAGTTCTTC.